This TCR beta chain was sequenced in a study of cytotoxic CD8 clonotypes in ibrutinib-treated CLL (dated by TCRdb to the early 2020s). Looking at the study overall: The cohort included some 14 treatment-naive and around 10 relapsed/refractory patients; 17 to 18 were IGHV unmutated. On average, each sample had approximately 260,000 productive templates and more than 75,000 productive rearrangements. Longitudinal samples were available for 26 of the 86 trial participants. Partial responses were observed in about 24 patients and complete responses in 2; after a median follow-up of 68 months, remission was maintained in approximately 15 patients and progression was observed in some 12. Response samples were obtained after a median of about 13 months of treatment, with a range of about 6 to 36 months. Cryopreserved peripheral blood mononuclear cells were obtained prior to treatment, at the time of response, and at either disease progression or sustained remission.

For TCR beta library preparation, approximately 2 micrograms of genomic DNA were extracted from the cryopreserved PBMCs. Longitudinal blood samples from CLL patients on ibrutinib monotherapy were analyzed using high-throughput TCR beta sequencing. Patients were enrolled in a phase 2 open-label single-center ibrutinib monotherapy trial. The investigation overall reported the following: At ibrutinib response clonality went up, during sustained remission it held steady, and at progression it dropped back toward baseline. Lymph node repertoires were not examined, and the timing of sampling was not matched between patients in sustained remission and those whose disease progressed. Baseline clonality exceeded that of age-matched healthy donors and correlated strongly with circulating CD8+ T-cell counts. Public clonotypes were rare and either contracted or stayed stable during treatment, and the rise in clonality at ibrutinib response reflected the expansion of private clonotypes.

A word on this clone: Its specific antigen is unknown. Nothing much larger sits one base from this clone, and base qualities are not available.

CDR1 SEHNR and CDR2 FQNEAQ were looked up in the germline V gene (reference sequence). V is shortened by 5 bases, J by 1 base, and the region joining them spans 17 bases. Reading from cysteine to phenylalanine, the CDR3 counts 16 amino acids. Just the 48-base CDR3 DNA is kept, in frame starting at base 1. A MiSeq instrument was used for deep resolution sequencing, which targeted depths ranging from 1 in 1 million up to 1 in 200,000 T cells, with coverage averaging 10x for each clonotype. The immunoSEQ hsTCRB Kit was used to generate TCR beta libraries. In the original analysis: ImmunoSEQ Data Assistant and ImmunoSEQ Analyzer were used for data analysis, and V, D and J genes were assigned according to IMGT definitions. Clonality was computed as one minus normalized Shannon entropy of productive rearrangement frequencies, ranging from 0 to 1. Only overrepresented clonotypes making up at least 0.05% of each patient's repertoire were included in the public clonotype analysis. Around 12 age-matched healthy donor repertoires from immuneACCESS were used as controls for clonality. TCRdb retrieved this table from immuneACCESS and kept in-frame rearrangements only. Not all clones are present; in checked studies, unresolved V genes account for under half, and no reason is known for the remainder. Clone size and the V and J calls come from that table; the DNA yielded D and trimming. Present in this sample are a few hundred thousand clones, about 80% of which were seen just once. Roughly 6.3% of the sample rests with the top ten.

The receptor was isolated from a human donor with chronic lymphocytic leukemia. The chain links TRBV7-9 with TRBJ1-1; no D gene is confidently identified. This specimen consisted of PBMCs, obtained before ibrutinib treatment. The CDR3 loop reads CASSKKNDGSNTEAFF. The DNA sequence is given as TGTGCCAGCAGCAAAAAGAATGACGGTTCGAACACTGAAGCTTTCTTT. With the rest looked up from the reference TRBV7-9 and TRBJ1-1 genes rather than sequenced, the full variable domain is DTGVSQNPRHKITKRGQNVTFRCDPISEHNRLYWYRQTLGQGPEFLTYFQNEAQLEKSRLLSDRFSAERPKGSFSTLEIQRTEQGDSAMYLCASSKKNDGSNTEAFFGQGTRLTVV.